This T cell receptor beta chain stems from a study of tumour-infiltrating T cells in Burkitt lymphoma (TCRdb year 2020). The study in broad terms: The Burkitt lymphoma cohort included about 80 patients and covered every epidemiological subtype of the disease. Clinical outcome was correlated with TCR repertoire data, and overall and progression-free survival were found to be predicted by productive clonality independently of established prognosticators, including age at diagnosis.

Note on this clone: Its binding antigen is unknown. No base-level quality is on record; no much larger clone is a single base apart.

Library preparation was by the immunoSEQ multiplex PCR assay. TCRdb provides this immuneACCESS table in a form limited to in-frame rearrangements. Some clones are lacking; in checked studies, under half of them reflect an unresolved V gene, and why the rest are absent is not known. This sample comprises some 740 clones, 50% to 55% of them detected only once. In total, the top ten clones hold under 35% of the sample. Overall study results and their limits: Numerous Burkitt lymphoma patients were found to share several public clonotypes, a finding suggesting shared tumour neoantigen selection that is absent from diffuse large B-cell lymphoma.

The germline ends are 6 bases apart after V is trimmed by 2 bases and J by 0 bases. Looking up the germline V gene yields CDR1 SGDLS and CDR2 YYNGEE. Spanning cysteine to phenylalanine, the CDR3 consists of 13 amino acids. Just the 39-base CDR3 DNA is kept, in frame starting at base 1. Sequencing input: tumor tissue. The receptor comes from a human donor with Burkitt lymphoma. Here the chain combines TRBV9 and TRBJ2-7; the D gene assignment is ambiguous. The CDR3 in this case is CASSVGNSYEQYF. In nucleotides, the sequence is TGTGCCAGCAGCGTGGGAAACTCCTACGAGCAGTACTTC.